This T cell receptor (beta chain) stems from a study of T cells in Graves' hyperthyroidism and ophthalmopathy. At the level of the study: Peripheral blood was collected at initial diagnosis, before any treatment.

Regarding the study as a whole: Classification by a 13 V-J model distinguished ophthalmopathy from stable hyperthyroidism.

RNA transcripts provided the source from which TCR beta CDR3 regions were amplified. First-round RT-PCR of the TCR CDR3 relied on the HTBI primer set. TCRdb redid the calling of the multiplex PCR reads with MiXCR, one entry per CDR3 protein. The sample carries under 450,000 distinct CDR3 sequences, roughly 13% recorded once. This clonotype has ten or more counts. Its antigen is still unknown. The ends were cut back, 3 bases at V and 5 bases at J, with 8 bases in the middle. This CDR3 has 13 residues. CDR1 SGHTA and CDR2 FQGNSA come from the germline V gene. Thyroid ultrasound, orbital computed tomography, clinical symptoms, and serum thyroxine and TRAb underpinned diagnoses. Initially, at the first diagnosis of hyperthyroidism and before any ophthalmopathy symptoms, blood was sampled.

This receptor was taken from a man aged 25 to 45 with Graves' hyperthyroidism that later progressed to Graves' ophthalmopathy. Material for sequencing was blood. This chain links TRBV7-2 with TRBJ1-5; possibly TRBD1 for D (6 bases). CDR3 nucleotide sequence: TGTGCCAGCAGCTTCGGGGGGCATCAGCCCCAGCATTTT. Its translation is CASSFGGHQPQHF.